Shown below are 24 T cell receptor beta chains from a single sample sequenced in a study of cytomegalovirus exposure and HLA in healthy donors. It was with 60 Vbeta and 13 Jbeta primers that the PCR ran. The method was immunoSEQ multiplex PCR; TCRdb's version includes in-frame clones alone and lacks a portion of them. The sample holds fewer than 120,000 clones, about 90% seen once. The sequencing input was PBMCs. These receptors were collected from a man aged 35 to 55 in good health and CMV-seronegative.

The chain has TRBV25-1 and TRBJ1-3; no firm D call. Germline loops: CDR1 MGHDK, CDR2 SYGVNS. Deletions cut 4 bases from V and 1 base from J, with 11 bases between. This CDR3 is built from 15 residues. CDR3 nucleotide sequence: TGTGCCAGCAGTGCAATACAGAAATCTGGAAACACCATATATTTT. It encodes CASSAIQKSGNTIYF. Complete variable domain (other parts from reference TRBV25-1 and TRBJ1-3): EADIYQTPRYLVIGTGKKITLECSQTMGHDKMYWYQQDPGMELHLIHYSYGVNSTEKGDLSSESTVSRIRTEHFPLTLESARPSHTSQYLCASSAIQKSGNTIYFGEGSWLTVV.

The V call is TRBV10-3, the J call TRBJ1-3, with 7 positions matching TRBD1. The ends lost 4 bases at V and 8 bases at J; junction bases unmatched: 11. Germline V gene sequence: CDR1 ENHRY, CDR2 SYGVKD. This CDR3 has 15 amino acids. Here the CDR3 reads CAISVSTGDAHTIYF. The CDR3 DNA reads as TGTGCCATCAGTGTTTCCACAGGGGACGCACACACCATATATTTT.

Turning to this clone: One junction end disagrees with the germline gene, perhaps due to a read error. The J gene is TRBJ2-7, the V gene TRBV5-1, with TRBD2 matching 7 bases. CDR1 is SGHRS and CDR2 is YFSETQ in the germline V gene. The CDR3 is 15 amino acids. Written as DNA, the CDR3 is TGCGCCAGCAGCTTGGGCCGCGGGAGTCCCTACAAGCAGTACTTC. Translating it yields CASSLGRGSPYKQYF. The entire variable domain, with the rest obtained from reference TRBV5-1 and TRBJ2-7, is as follows: KAGVTQTPRYLIKTRGQQVTLSCSPISGHRSVSWYQQTPGQGLQFLFEYFSETQRNKGNFPGRFSGRQFSNSRSEMNVSTLELGDSALYLCASSLGRGSPYKQYFGPGTRLTVT.

The chain employs TRBV7-2 and TRBJ2-3; the match to TRBD2 covers 7 bases. The germline CDR1 and CDR2 sequences are SGHTA and FQGNSA. Germline trimming cut 2 bases from V and 8 bases from J; bases unmatched to any gene: 7. The CDR3 is 14 amino acids. CDR3 nucleotides: TGTGCCAGCAGCTTACTGGGGGGGGGAACTACGCAGTATTTT. As protein: CASSLLGGGTTQYF.

This clone showed up just once. The chain is built from TRBV5-1 and TRBJ1-1; the D gene is possibly TRBD1 (5 bases). The CDR3 consists of 15 residues. Trimming left V 4 bases short and J 2 bases short, with 15 bases between. Germline assignment: CDR1 SGHRS and CDR2 YFSETQ. As DNA, the CDR3 is TGCGCCAGCAGCCCCGTGGGGGGGTCCAACACTGAAGCTTTCTTT. Protein sequence: CASSPVGGSNTEAFF.

The chain has TRBV6-6 and TRBJ1-3; D is uncertain. This CDR3 region has 13 residues. Germline V gene lookup returns CDR1 MNHNY and CDR2 SVGAGI (reference sequence). V was cut by 5 bases and J by 2 bases, with 7 bases left in between. The CDR3 coding sequence is TGTGCCAGCAGTACGGTTGCTGGAAACACCATATATTTT. This sequence encodes CASSTVAGNTIYF.

The chain has TRBV10-3 and TRBJ2-5, with 7 positions matching TRBD2. This CDR3 is built from 15 residues. With V trimmed by 6 bases and J by 5 bases, 12 bases remained unmatched. CDR1 is ENHRY and CDR2 is SYGVKD in the germline V gene. The CDR3 DNA reads as TGTGCCATCAGCTCTGCGTTAGCGGGCCGGGAGACCCAGTACTTC. As protein: CAISSALAGRETQYF.

This clone was found once. The chain couples TRBV7-9 to TRBJ1-2; 8 bases map to TRBD1. There are 14 residues in the CDR3. The germline CDR1 and CDR2 sequences are SEHNR and FQNEAQ (reference sequence). V lost 4 bases, J lost 10 bases, and 11 bases stayed unmatched. This chain's CDR3 is CASSSPLTTGDYTF. The CDR3 nucleotides are TGTGCCAGCAGCTCCCCCCTCACGACAGGGGACTACACCTTC. The full variable domain, with the rest looked up from reference TRBV7-9 and TRBJ1-2, is DTGVSQNPRHKITKRGQNVTFRCDPISEHNRLYWYRQTLGQGPEFLTYFQNEAQLEKSRLLSDRFSAERPKGSFSTLEIQRTEQGDSAMYLCASSSPLTTGDYTFGSGTRLTVV.

The chain recombines TRBV5-1 with TRBJ2-5; 9 bases are shared with TRBD1. J was trimmed by 7 bases and V by 4 bases; bases with no gene match: 8. The CDR3 totals 14 residues. The germline V gene encodes CDR1 SGHRS and CDR2 YFSETQ. CDR3 nucleotides: TGCGCCAGCAGCCTGGACAGGGGAACAGCGACCCAGTACTTC. This gives the protein CASSLDRGTATQYF.

The chain is built from TRBV7-7 and TRBJ2-5; 7 nucleotides match TRBD1. Germline CDR1 and CDR2: SSHAT and FNYEAQ (reference sequence). The CDR3 length is 14 residues. The junction had 6 bases not matched to a gene; V was cut back by 5 bases and J by 3 bases. The CDR3 sequence: CASSPPTGKETQYF. The CDR3, as DNA: TGTGCCAGCAGCCCCCCGACAGGGAAAGAGACCCAGTACTTC. Based on the CDR3 plus reference TRBV7-7 and TRBJ2-5, the full variable domain is GAGVSQSPRYKVTKRGQDVTLRCDPISSHATLYWYQQALGQGPEFLTYFNYEAQPDKSGLPSDRFSAERPEGSISTLTIQRTEQRDSAMYRCASSPPTGKETQYFGPGTRLLVL.

This chain uses TRBV9 with TRBJ2-2, with 7 positions matching TRBD2. Per the germline V gene, CDR1 is SGDLS and CDR2 is YYNGEE. The J segment lost 1 base and the V segment lost 0 bases, leaving 3 bases of the junction unmatched. The length of the CDR3 is 16 residues. CDR3 nucleotides: TGTGCCAGCAGCGTAGCTGGGGGGGGGAACACCGGGGAGCTGTTTTTT. The encoded protein is CASSVAGGGNTGELFF.

The gene calls are TRBV6-5 and TRBJ1-1; tentative D call: TRBD1 (5 bases). This CDR3 is built from 13 residues. The ends were cut back, 0 bases at V and 7 bases at J, with 9 bases in the middle. Germline CDR1 is MNHEY and CDR2 is SVGAGI. CDR3 bases: TGTGCCAGCAGTTACTCGACGACAGTTGAAGCTTTCTTT. Its protein product is CASSYSTTVEAFF.

The rearrangement uses TRBV7-9 and TRBJ2-1; D may be TRBD2 (6 bases). This CDR3 has 15 residues. Germline CDR1 and CDR2: SEHNR and FQNEAQ (reference sequence). Trimming left V 5 bases short and J 7 bases short, with 18 bases between. Written as DNA, the CDR3 is TGTGCCAGCAGCCTCGGGGGAGTAGAACGGAATGAGCAGTTCTTC. Its protein product is CASSLGGVERNEQFF.

This chain joins TRBV28 and TRBJ1-1; no firm D call. The CDR3 sequence is 14 residues long. Germline V gene lookup returns CDR1 MDHEN and CDR2 SYDVKM. The germline V and J ends were trimmed by 8 bases and 5 bases, with 18 bases remaining between them. The CDR3 protein is CASGPRPPWTEAFF. The CDR3 nucleotides read TGTGCCAGCGGCCCCAGGCCTCCATGGACTGAAGCTTTCTTT.

This sequence joins TRBV9 and TRBJ2-2, with TRBD1 matching 8 bases. V lost 0 bases and J lost 5; bases outside the gene matches: 6. CDR1 and CDR2 (germline): SGDLS, YYNGEE. This CDR3 contains 16 residues. The DNA for the CDR3 is TGTGCCAGCAGCGTAGGAGGGCAGGGGGCAACCGGGGAGCTGTTTTTT. Translation gives CASSVGGQGATGELFF. The full variable domain, in which reference TRBV9 and TRBJ2-2 provide the parts outside the CDR3, is DSGVTQTPKHLITATGQRVTLRCSPRSGDLSVYWYQQSLDQGLQFLIQYYNGEERAKGNILERFSAQQFPDLHSELNLSSLELGDSALYFCASSVGGQGATGELFFGEGSRLTVL.

The V and J genes are TRBV18 and TRBJ2-7, with 9 bases lining up with TRBD2. In germline, CDR1 is KGHSH, CDR2 LQKENI. The CDR3 runs to 16 residues. Trimming cost V 3 bases and J 2 bases; bases outside gene matches: 8. Here the CDR3 DNA reads TGTGCCAGCTCACCCGAGCCAGCGGGGGGACCCTACGAGCAGTACTTC. As protein: CASSPEPAGGPYEQYF.

Comment on this clone: This sample also contains other DNA sequences that code for the same CDR3. CDR3 nucleotides: TGTGCCTGGAGTGTAAGGGGAGGAGGCTACACCTTC. It translates to CAWSVRGGGYTF. The rearrangement uses TRBV30 and TRBJ1-2, with D possibly being TRBD1 (5 bases). The CDR3 loop spans 12 amino acids. V was clipped by 0 bases and J by 8 bases, with 10 bases between them. Germline V gene lookup returns CDR1 GTSNPN and CDR2 SVGIG (reference sequence).

The rearrangement uses TRBV5-1 and TRBJ2-1; TRBD2 agrees at 10 bases. V lost 4 bases, J lost 4 bases, and 5 bases stayed unmatched. Germline V gene sequence: CDR1 SGHRS, CDR2 YFSETQ. The CDR3 contains 15 residues. CDR3 residues: CASSIGLAAYNEQFF. CDR3 in DNA: TGCGCCAGCAGCATTGGACTAGCGGCTTACAATGAGCAGTTCTTC. Variable domain in full (rest from reference TRBV5-1 and TRBJ2-1): KAGVTQTPRYLIKTRGQQVTLSCSPISGHRSVSWYQQTPGQGLQFLFEYFSETQRNKGNFPGRFSGRQFSNSRSEMNVSTLELGDSALYLCASSIGLAAYNEQFFGPGTRLTVL.

This chain joins TRBV6-6 and TRBJ1-2, with D possibly being TRBD1 (5 bases). V shed 7 bases and J shed 6 bases, with 21 bases lying between them. The CDR3 runs 15 residues. From germline, CDR1 is MNHNY and CDR2 SVGAGI (reference sequence). CDR3 sequence: CASIDSALDLNGYTF. DNA for the CDR3: TGTGCCAGCATTGACAGCGCCTTAGACCTTAATGGCTACACCTTC.

The DNA of the CDR3 is TGTGCCAGCAGTTTTCTGGGACTAGCGGGGGAAAGCTCCTACGAGCAGTACTTC. Translating gives CASSFLGLAGESSYEQYF. V is TRBV28 and J is TRBJ2-7; the match to TRBD2 covers 14 bases. V dropped 3 bases and J dropped 0; count of bases not matched to a gene: 7. Germline-derived CDR1 and CDR2 are MDHEN and SYDVKM. The CDR3 covers 18 residues.

This chain uses TRBV6-6 with TRBJ1-1; D is possibly TRBD1 (6 bases). CDR3 length equals 12 residues. Trimming took 2 bases from V and 8 from J, leaving 9 bases between them. Germline CDR1 is MNHNY and CDR2 is SVGAGI (reference sequence). Here the CDR3 reads CASSYAGQEAFF. CDR3 nucleotide sequence: TGTGCCAGCAGTTACGCCGGACAGGAAGCTTTCTTT.

The V call is TRBV29-1, the J call TRBJ1-2; 7 nucleotides line up with TRBD1. The CDR3 contains 15 residues. The germline V gene has CDR1 SQVTM and CDR2 ANQGSEA. With 5 bases clipped from V and 8 bases from J, the junction kept 17 bases outside the gene matches. The CDR3 bases are TGCAGCGTTATCCTACAGGGGAACGGGATGAGAGGCTACACCTTC. It translates to CSVILQGNGMRGYTF.

This clone was observed a few times. This chain links TRBV27 with TRBJ2-3; TRBD2 might be the D (5 bases). The V end was cut by 3 bases, the J end by 5 bases, with 12 bases between. CDR3 length: 14 residues. Germline CDR1 and CDR2: MNHEY and SMNVEV (reference sequence). The CDR3 DNA follows: TGTGCCAGCAGTTTCTTCCGGGAACAAGATACGCAGTATTTT. Translation gives CASSFFREQDTQYF.

This clone has just one count. V gene TRBV6-5 combines with J gene TRBJ2-7; 11 bases line up with TRBD1. CDR3 size: 15 residues. Germline CDR1 MNHEY, CDR2 SVGAGI. V lost 10 bases, J lost 6 bases, and 14 bases stayed unmatched. The CDR3: CATRGGGQGAIEQYF. CDR3 coding DNA: TGTGCCACCAGAGGCGGAGGACAGGGGGCGATCGAGCAGTACTTC.